Listed here are 6 T cell receptor beta chains from one sample, sequenced in a study of long-term antiretroviral therapy in people with HIV. Researchers report immunoSEQ v3.0 was run at survey level. This table comes from immunoSEQ multiplex PCR, and its TCRdb copy is limited to in-frame clones, with some not included. There are some 22,000 clones in the sample; around 84% occur only once, and 4.6% lies in the top ten. This sample comprised unsorted PBMCs, obtained 1.3 years after starting antiretroviral therapy. These receptors were collected from a man aged 60 to 69 with HIV.

The J gene is TRBJ1-1, the V gene TRBV2; D remains unclear. V was cut by 9 bases and J by 3 bases, with 17 bases left in between. This CDR3 is built from 14 residues. Looked up from germline, CDR1 is SNHLY and CDR2 is FYNNEI. CDR3: CASSGWAPDTEAFF. CDR3 DNA: TGTGCCAGTTCAGGTTGGGCTCCAGACACTGAAGCTTTCTTT.

This clone was seen a single time. This chain links TRBV18 with TRBJ2-7, with 9 bases aligning to TRBD1. The CDR3 covers 14 residues. V lost 3 bases to trimming and J lost 1 base; unmatched junction nucleotides: 1. Germline loops: CDR1 KGHSH, CDR2 LQKENI. In nucleotides, the CDR3 is TGTGCCAGCTCACCCGGGACAGGGTCCTACGAGCAGTACTTC. Its protein product is CASSPGTGSYEQYF. Drawing the rest from reference TRBV18 and TRBJ2-7, the complete variable domain is NAGVMQNPRHLVRRRGQEARLRCSPMKGHSHVYWYRQLPEEGLKFMVYLQKENIIDESGMPKERFSAEFPKEGPSILRIQQVVRGDSAAYFCASSPGTGSYEQYFGPGTRLTVT.

The chain is built from TRBV7-2 and TRBJ1-1, with TRBD1 as a possible D gene (6 bases). The V end lost 5 bases, the J end lost 7 bases, and 20 bases lay between the germline ends. From germline, CDR1 is SGHTA and CDR2 FQGNSA. This CDR3 is built from 15 residues. The CDR3 nucleotides are TGTGCCAGCAGCCTAACCGGGGGCCTAATCAATGAAGCTTTCTTT. Translation: CASSLTGGLINEAFF. Variable domain in full (rest from reference TRBV7-2 and TRBJ1-1): GAGVSQSPSNKVTEKGKDVELRCDPISGHTALYWYRQSLGQGLEFLIYFQGNSAPDKSGLPSDRFSAERTGGSVSTLTIQRTQQEDSAVYLCASSLTGGLINEAFFGQGTRLTVV.

J is TRBJ2-1 and V is TRBV18, with 7 positions matching TRBD2. J gave up 4 bases and V 5 bases, and 8 bases lay outside the gene matches. The germline CDR1 and CDR2 sequences are KGHSH and LQKENI. This CDR3 comprises 15 residues. The CDR3 is CASSSGLAEYNEQFF. The DNA of the CDR3 is TGTGCCAGCTCAAGCGGGCTAGCGGAGTACAATGAGCAGTTCTTC.

This chain connects TRBV20-1 to TRBJ2-7; D not certain. The CDR3 runs 11 residues. The V and J ends lost 6 bases and 2 bases respectively, with 8 bases between them. Germline CDR1 DFQATT, CDR2 SNEGSKA (reference sequence). Written as DNA, the CDR3 is TGCAGTGCCGGTAGGGCCTACGAGCAGTACTTC. It translates to CSAGRAYEQYF.

This chain joins TRBV27 and TRBJ1-5, with 8 bases that match TRBD1. This CDR3 region has 17 residues. V lost 1 base, J lost 3 bases, and 8 bases stayed unmatched. The germline V gene has CDR1 MNHEY and CDR2 SMNVEV (reference sequence). The CDR3 is CASSLLGGQAPNQPQHF. In nucleotides, the CDR3 is TGTGCCAGCAGTTTATTGGGGGGACAGGCGCCCAATCAGCCCCAGCATTTT.